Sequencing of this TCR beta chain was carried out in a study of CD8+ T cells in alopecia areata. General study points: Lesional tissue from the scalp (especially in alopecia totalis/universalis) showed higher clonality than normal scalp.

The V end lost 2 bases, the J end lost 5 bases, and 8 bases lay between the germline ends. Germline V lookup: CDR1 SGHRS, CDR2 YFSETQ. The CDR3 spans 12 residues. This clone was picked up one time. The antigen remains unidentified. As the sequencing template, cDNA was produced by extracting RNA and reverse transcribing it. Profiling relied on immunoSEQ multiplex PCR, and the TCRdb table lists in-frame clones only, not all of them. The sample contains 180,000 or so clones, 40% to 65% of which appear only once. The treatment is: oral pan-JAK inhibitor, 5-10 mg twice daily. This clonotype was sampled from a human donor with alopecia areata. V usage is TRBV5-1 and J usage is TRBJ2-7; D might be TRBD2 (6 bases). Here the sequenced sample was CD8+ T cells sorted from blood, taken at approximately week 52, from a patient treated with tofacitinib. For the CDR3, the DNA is TGCGCCAGCAGCTTCGGAGGGAACGAGCAGTACTTC. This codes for CASSFGGNEQYF.